This TCR beta chain was recovered during a study of T cell repertoires in cytomegalovirus infection. On the study more broadly: In public TCR beta signatures, there were indications of both CMV infection and matching HLA type.

This clonotype was counted only a few times. TCRdb ran MiXCR on the reads and lists one entry per CDR3 protein. The table includes almost 500,000 distinct CDR3 sequences, 11% detected once. Trimming removed 6 bases from V and 0 bases from J; junction bases left unmatched: 16. Looked up from germline, CDR1 is SQVTM and CDR2 is ANQGSEA. The CDR3 is 18 amino acids. The receptor was isolated from a human donor in good health (CMV status not recorded). Some clones in this sample may be carry-over from other donors' samples. The material sequenced was PBMCs. The rearrangement uses TRBV29-1 and TRBJ2-1, with 8 positions matching TRBD1. CDR3 bases: TGCAGCGTCCCCACCGGGACAGGTAGTGGCAGCTCCTACAATGAGCAGTTCTTC. It translates to CSVPTGTGSGSSYNEQFF.